This paragraph covers one TCR beta chain sequence. Its target is not known. Its ends do not fully match the called genes, so a read error is possible. Building of the TCR beta libraries involved iRepertoire HTBI primers and Arm-PCR of CDR3 regions. Per the study methods: Identified segments across samples numbered fewer than 80 TRBV and approximately 15 TRBJ. TCRdb reanalysed the multiplex PCR reads using MiXCR and keeps one entry per CDR3 protein. These V and J calls rely on TCRdb rather than the paper's analysis. The profile shows approximately 500,000 distinct CDR3 sequences, roughly 21% of them singletons. Time point denoted: persistent/refractory GD, antithyroid drugs over 5 years with positive TRAb. Extracted RNA from PBMCs served as the source of the TCR library. The authors drew 9 to 10 milliliters of peripheral blood into EDTA tubes. Germline V gene lookup returns CDR1 LGHNA and CDR2 YSLEER. The CDR3 loop spans 14 amino acids.

This sample is drawn from a study of regulatory T cells in long-lasting Graves disease. Findings of the study overall: New patients shared more than 950 public clonotypes, and persistent patients shared more, with 2,741. Persistent disease preferred TRBV28, TRBJ1-2 and TRBJ2-5; new disease, TRBV20-1 and TRBJ2-1.

This sample comprised peripheral blood mononuclear cells (PBMCs), obtained when the disease was refractory, from a patient treated with antithyroid drugs. The receptor was isolated from a female donor with Graves disease. The chain couples TRBV4-3 to TRBJ1-6; D is undetermined. The chain's CDR3 is CASSQDTGNSPLHF. The CDR3 DNA reads TGTGCCAGCAGCCAAGACACGGGTAATTCACCCCTCCACTTT.